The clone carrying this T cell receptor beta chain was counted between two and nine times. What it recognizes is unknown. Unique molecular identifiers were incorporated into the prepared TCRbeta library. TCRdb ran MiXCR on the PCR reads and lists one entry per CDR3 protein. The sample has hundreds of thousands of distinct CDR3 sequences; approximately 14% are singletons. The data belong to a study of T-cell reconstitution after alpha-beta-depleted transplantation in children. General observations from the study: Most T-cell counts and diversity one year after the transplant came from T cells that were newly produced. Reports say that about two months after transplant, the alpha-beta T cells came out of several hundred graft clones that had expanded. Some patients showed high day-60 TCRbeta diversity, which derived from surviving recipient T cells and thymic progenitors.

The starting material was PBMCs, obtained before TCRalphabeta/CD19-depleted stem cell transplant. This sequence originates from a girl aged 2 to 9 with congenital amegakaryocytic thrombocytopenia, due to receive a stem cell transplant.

The CDR3 region is CASTPLSGDYSYEQYF. The CDR3 region has the DNA TGTGCCAGCACCCCCCTTTCCGGGGACTACTCCTACGAGCAGTACTTC. The rearrangement uses TRBV7-2 and TRBJ2-7, with 7 bases matching TRBD2. Germline loops: CDR1 SGHTA, CDR2 FQGNSA. J lost 0 bases, V lost 7 bases, and 12 bases had no gene match. This CDR3 has 16 residues. Complete variable domain (other parts from reference TRBV7-2 and TRBJ2-7): GAGVSQSPSNKVTEKGKDVELRCDPISGHTALYWYRQSLGQGLEFLIYFQGNSAPDKSGLPSDRFSAERTGGSVSTLTIQRTQQEDSAVYLCASTPLSGDYSYEQYFGPGTRLTVT.